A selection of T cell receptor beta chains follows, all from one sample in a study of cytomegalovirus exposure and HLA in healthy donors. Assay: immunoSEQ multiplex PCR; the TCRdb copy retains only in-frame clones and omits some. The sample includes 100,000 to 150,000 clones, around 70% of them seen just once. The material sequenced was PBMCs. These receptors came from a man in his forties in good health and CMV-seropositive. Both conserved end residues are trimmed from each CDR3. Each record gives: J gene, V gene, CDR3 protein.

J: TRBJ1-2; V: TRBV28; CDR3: ASSYLGTDTNYGYT
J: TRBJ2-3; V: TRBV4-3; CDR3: ASSQASGKTDTQY
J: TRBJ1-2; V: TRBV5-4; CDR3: ASSRPGGGGYT
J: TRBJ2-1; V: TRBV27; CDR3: ASSLWGAGTNNEQF
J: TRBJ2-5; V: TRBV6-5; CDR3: ASITSPAGGETQY
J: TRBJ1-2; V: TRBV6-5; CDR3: ASRYPGNYGYT
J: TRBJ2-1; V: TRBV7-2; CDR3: ASSTQGFNEQF
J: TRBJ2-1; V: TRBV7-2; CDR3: ASSSTAENEQF
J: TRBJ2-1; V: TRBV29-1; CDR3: SVRRASGVSYNEQF
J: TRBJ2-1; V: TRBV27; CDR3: ATSYGNEQF
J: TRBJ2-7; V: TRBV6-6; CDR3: ASSYSSLADSYEQY
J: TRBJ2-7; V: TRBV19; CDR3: ATTPGQASYEQY
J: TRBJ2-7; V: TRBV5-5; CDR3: ASSFWTGYEQY
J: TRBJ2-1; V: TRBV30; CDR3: AWSVGGGGANEQF
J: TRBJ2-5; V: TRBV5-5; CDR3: ASSPMTGKETQY
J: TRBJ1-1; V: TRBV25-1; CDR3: ASRGRPDTEAF
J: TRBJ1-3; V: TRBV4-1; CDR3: ASSPQVVNTIY
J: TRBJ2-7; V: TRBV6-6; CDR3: ASSSQGARYEQY
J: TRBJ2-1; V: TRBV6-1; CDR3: ASSALVHEQF
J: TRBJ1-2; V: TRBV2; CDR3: ASSEYWRSYGYT
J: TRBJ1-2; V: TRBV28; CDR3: ASSLITGDGYT
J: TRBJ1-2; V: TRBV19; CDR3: ASSIRGSNYGYT
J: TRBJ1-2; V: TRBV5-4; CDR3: ASSQNQGAGGYT
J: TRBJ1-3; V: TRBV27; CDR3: ASSLGGTASGNTIY
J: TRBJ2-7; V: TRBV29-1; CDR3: SAAVDSYEQY
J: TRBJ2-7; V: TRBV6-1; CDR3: ASTNIYEQY
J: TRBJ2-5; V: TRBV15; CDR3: ATSRGTSVETQY
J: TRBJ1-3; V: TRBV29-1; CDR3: SVDEGDGGNTIY
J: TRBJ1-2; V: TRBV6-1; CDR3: AVAQGEGYT
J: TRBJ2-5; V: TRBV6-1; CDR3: ASSEWSGAEY
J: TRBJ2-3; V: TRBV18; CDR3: ASSWTSSTDTQY
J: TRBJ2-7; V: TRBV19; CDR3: ASRGQGYEQY
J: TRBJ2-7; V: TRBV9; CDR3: ASSVGGVSYEQY
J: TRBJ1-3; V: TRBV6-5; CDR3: ASRTGENGNTIY
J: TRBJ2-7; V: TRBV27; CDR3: ASSPPNGYEQY
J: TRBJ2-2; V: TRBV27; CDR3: ASSILLASGELF
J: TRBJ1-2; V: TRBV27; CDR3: ASSLLPGMSNYGYT
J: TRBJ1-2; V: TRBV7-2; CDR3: ASSLEVNDRGYGYT
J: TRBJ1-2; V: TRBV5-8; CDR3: ASPSGTGYGYT
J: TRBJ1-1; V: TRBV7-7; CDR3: AISEGMNTEAF
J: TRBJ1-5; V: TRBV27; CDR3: ASSLGAYSNQPQH
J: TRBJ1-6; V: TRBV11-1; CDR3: ASSQRGRSSYNSPLH